One T cell receptor beta chain is described in this entry. The entry originates in a study of T-cell reconstitution after alpha-beta-depleted transplantation in children. The CDR3 runs to 14 residues. Trimming took 2 bases from V and 4 from J, leaving 10 bases between them. CDR1 and CDR2 from the germline V gene are SEHNR and FQNEAQ (reference sequence). Construction of the TCRbeta library involved unique molecular identifiers. TCRdb independently ran MiXCR on the PCR reads; one entry per CDR3 protein. The sample includes 200,000 to 250,000 distinct CDR3 sequences, around 9.6% of them seen just once. The chain uses TRBV7-9 and TRBJ2-3, with D perhaps matching TRBD1 (5 bases). Material: PBMCs from the stem cell graft donor, obtained from the stem cell graft. The clonotype comes from a human donor who donated a stem cell graft to a child with acute lymphoblastic leukemia. As DNA, the CDR3 is TGTGCCAGCAGCTTAAGTAGGGGCGCAGATACGCAGTATTTT. Translating it yields CASSLSRGADTQYF.